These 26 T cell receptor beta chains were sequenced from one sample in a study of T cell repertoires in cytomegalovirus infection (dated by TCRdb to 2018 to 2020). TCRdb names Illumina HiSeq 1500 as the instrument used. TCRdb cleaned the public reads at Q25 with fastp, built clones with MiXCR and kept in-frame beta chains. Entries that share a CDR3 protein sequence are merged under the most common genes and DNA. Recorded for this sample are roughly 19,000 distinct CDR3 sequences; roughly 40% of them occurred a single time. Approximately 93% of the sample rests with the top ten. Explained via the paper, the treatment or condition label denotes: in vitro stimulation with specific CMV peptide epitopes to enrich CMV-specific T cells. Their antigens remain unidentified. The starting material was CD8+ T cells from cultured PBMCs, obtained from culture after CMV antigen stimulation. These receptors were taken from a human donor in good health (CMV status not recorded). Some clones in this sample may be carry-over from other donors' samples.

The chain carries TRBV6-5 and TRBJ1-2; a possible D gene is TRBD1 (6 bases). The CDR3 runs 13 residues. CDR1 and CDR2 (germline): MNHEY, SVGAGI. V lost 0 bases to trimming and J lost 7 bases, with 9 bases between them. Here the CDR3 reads CASSYSQGAGYTF. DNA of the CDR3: TGTGCCAGCAGTTACTCACAGGGAGCTGGCTACACCTTC.

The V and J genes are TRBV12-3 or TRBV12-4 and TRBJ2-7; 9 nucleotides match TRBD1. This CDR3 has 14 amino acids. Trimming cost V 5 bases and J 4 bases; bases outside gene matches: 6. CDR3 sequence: CASSPTGGRYEQYF. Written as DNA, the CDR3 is TGTGCCAGCAGTCCGACAGGGGGAAGGTACGAGCAGTACTTC.

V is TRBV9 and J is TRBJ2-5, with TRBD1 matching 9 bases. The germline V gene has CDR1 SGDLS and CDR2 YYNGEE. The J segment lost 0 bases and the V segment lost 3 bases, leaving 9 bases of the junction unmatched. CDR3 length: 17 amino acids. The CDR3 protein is CASSARDRVTYQETQYF. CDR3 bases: TGTGCCAGCAGCGCTAGGGACAGGGTAACGTACCAAGAGACCCAGTACTTC.

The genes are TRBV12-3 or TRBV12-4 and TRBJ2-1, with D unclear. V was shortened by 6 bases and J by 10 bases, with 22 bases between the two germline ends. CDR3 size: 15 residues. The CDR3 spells CASRSELEITREQFF. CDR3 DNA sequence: TGTGCCAGCAGATCGGAACTCGAGATTACCAGGGAGCAGTTCTTC.

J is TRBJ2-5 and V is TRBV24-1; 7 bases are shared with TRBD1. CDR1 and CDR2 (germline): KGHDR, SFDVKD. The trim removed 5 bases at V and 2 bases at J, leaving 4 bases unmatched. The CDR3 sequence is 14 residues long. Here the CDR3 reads CATSARGPQETQYF. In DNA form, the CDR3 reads TGTGCCACCAGTGCAAGGGGGCCTCAAGAGACCCAGTACTTC.

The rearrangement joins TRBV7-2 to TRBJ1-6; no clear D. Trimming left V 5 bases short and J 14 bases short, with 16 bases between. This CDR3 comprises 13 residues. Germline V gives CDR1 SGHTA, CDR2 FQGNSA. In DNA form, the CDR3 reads TGTGCCAGCAGCCCGTCGTTGGGCCGGTCCCTCCACTTT. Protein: CASSPSLGRSLHF.

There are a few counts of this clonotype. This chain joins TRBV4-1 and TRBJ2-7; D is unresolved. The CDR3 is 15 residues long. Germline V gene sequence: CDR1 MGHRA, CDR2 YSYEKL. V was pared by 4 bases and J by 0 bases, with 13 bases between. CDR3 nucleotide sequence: TGCGCCAGCAGCCCATCAGTGGGCACCTCCTACGAGCAGTACTTC. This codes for CASSPSVGTSYEQYF.

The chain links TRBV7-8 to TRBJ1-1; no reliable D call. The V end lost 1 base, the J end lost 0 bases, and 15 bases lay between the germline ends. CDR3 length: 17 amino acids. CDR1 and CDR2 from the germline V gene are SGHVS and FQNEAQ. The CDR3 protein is CASSLEGVGGMNTEAFF. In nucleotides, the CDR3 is TGTGCCAGCAGCTTAGAGGGTGTCGGAGGCATGAACACTGAAGCTTTCTTT.

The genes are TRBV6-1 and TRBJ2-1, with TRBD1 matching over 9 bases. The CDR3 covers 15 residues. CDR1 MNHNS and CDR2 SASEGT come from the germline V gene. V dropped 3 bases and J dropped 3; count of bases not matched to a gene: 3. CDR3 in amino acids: CASSEETGGYNEQFF. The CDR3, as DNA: TGTGCCAGCAGTGAGGAGACAGGGGGCTACAATGAGCAGTTCTTC.

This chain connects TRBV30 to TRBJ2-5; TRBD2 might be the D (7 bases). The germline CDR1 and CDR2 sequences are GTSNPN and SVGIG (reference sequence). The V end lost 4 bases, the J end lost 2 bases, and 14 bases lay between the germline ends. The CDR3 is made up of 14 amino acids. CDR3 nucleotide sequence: TGTGCCTGGACCCTCGGGGGGCGGCAAGAGACCCAGTACTTC. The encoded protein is CAWTLGGRQETQYF.

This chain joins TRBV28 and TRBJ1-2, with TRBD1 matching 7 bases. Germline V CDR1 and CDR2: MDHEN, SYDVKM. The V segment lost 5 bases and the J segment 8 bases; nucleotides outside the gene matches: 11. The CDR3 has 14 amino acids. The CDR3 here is CASSTQGTVWGYTF. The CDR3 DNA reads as TGTGCCAGCAGTACCCAGGGGACAGTGTGGGGCTACACCTTC.

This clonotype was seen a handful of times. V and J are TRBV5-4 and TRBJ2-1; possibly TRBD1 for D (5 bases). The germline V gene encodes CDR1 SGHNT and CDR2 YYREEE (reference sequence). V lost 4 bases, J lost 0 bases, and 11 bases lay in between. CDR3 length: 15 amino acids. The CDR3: CASSPGRGSYNEQFF. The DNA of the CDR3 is TGTGCCAGCAGCCCCGGTAGGGGCTCCTACAATGAGCAGTTCTTC.

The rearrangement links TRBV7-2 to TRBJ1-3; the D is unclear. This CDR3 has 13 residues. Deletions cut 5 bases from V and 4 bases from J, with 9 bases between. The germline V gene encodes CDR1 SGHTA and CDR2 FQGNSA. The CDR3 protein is CASSPGIGNTIYF. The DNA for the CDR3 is TGTGCCAGCAGCCCGGGGATAGGAAACACCATATATTTT.

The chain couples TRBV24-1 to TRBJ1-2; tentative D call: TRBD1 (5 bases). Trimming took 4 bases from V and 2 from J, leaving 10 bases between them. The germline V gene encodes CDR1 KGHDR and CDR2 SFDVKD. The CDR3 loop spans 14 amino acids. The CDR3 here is CATSEGTGNYGYTF. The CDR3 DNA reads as TGTGCCACCAGTGAGGGGACTGGGAACTATGGCTACACCTTC.

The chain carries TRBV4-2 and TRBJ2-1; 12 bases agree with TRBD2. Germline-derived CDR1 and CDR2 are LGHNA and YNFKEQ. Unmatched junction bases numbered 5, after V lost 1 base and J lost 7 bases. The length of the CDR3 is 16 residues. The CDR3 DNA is TGTGCCAGCAGCCAAGTTCTAGCGGGGGGGCCTAATGAGCAGTTCTTC. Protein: CASSQVLAGGPNEQFF.

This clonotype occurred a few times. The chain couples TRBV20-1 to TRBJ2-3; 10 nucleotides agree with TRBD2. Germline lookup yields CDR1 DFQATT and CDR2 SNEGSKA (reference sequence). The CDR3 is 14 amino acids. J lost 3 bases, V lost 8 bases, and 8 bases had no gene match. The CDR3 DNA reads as TGCAGTCGTCATAGCGGGAGGTTAACAGATACGCAGTATTTT. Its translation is CSRHSGRLTDTQYF.

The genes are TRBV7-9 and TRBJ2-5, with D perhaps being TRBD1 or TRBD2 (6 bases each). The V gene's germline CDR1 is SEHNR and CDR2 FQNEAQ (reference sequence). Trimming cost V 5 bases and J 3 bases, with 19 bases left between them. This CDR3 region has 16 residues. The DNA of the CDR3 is TGTGCCAGCAGCGATGACAGGAGGGCCTTCGAAGAGACCCAGTACTTC. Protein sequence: CASSDDRRAFEETQYF. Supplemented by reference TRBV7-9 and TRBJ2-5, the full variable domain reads DTGVSQNPRHKITKRGQNVTFRCDPISEHNRLYWYRQTLGQGPEFLTYFQNEAQLEKSRLLSDRFSAERPKGSFSTLEIQRTEQGDSAMYLCASSDDRRAFEETQYFGPGTRLLVL.

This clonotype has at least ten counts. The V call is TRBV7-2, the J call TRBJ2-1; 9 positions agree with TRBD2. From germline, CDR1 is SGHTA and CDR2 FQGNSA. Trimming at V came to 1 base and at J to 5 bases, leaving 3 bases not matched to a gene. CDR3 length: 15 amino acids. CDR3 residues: CASSLDASGNNEQFF. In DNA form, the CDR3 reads TGTGCCAGCAGCTTAGACGCTAGCGGGAACAATGAGCAGTTCTTC.

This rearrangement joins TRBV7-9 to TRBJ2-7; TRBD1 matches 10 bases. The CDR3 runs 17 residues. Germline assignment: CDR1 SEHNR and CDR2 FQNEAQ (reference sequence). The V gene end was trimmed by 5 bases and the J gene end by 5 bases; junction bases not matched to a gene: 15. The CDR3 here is CASSPNGGQGEWNEQYF. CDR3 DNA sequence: TGTGCCAGCAGCCCGAACGGCGGACAGGGGGAATGGAACGAGCAGTACTTC. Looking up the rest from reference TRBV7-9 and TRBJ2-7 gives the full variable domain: DTGVSQNPRHKITKRGQNVTFRCDPISEHNRLYWYRQTLGQGPEFLTYFQNEAQLEKSRLLSDRFSAERPKGSFSTLEIQRTEQGDSAMYLCASSPNGGQGEWNEQYFGPGTRLTVT.

CDR3 in amino acids: CATSDPLALQGADTQYF. As DNA, the CDR3 is TGTGCCACCAGTGACCCATTGGCTCTACAAGGAGCAGATACGCAGTATTTT. This sequence joins TRBV24-1 and TRBJ2-3; D remains unclear. This CDR3 has 17 residues. CDR1 and CDR2 from the germline V gene are KGHDR and SFDVKD. Trimming pared 4 bases from V and 4 bases from J, leaving 20 bases between.

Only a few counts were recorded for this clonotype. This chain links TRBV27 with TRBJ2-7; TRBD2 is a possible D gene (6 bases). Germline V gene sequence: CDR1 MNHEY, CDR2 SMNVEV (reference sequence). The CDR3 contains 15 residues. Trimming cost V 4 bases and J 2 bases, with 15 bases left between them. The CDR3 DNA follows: TGTGCCAGCAGTTCGATGGGGGGAGGCCCCTACGAGCAGTACTTC. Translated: CASSSMGGGPYEQYF.

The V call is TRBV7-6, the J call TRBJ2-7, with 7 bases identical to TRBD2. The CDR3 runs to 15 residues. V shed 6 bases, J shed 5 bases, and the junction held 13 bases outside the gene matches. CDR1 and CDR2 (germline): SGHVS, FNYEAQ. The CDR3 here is CASRSGGGPSDEQYF. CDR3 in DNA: TGTGCCAGCAGGTCGGGGGGAGGGCCCTCGGACGAGCAGTACTTC.

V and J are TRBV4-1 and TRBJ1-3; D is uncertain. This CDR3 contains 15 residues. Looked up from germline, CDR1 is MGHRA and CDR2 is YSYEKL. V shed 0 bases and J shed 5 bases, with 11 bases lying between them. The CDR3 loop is CASSQDHPGRNTIYF. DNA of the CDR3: TGCGCCAGCAGCCAAGATCATCCGGGGAGAAACACCATATATTTT.

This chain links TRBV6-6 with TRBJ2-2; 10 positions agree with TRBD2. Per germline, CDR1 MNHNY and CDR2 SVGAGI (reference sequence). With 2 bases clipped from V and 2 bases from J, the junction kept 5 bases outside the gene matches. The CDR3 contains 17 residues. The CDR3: CASSYAPSGGNTGELFF. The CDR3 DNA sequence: TGTGCCAGCAGTTACGCCCCTAGCGGGGGAAACACCGGGGAGCTGTTTTTT.

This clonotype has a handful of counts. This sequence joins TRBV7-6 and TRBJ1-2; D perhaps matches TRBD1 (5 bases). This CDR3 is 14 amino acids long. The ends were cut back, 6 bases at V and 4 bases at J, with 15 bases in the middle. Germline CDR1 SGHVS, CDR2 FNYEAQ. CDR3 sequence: CASSKRTDIYGYTF. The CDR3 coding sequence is TGTGCCAGCAGTAAAAGGACGGACATCTATGGCTACACCTTC.

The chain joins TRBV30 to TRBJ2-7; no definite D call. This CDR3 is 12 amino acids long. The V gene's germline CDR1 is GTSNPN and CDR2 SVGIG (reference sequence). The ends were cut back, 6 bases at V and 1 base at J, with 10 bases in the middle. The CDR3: CACSVGSYEQYF. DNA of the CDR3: TGTGCCTGCTCGGTAGGATCCTACGAGCAGTACTTC.